This TCR beta chain was captured in a study of blood T cell repertoires in COVID-19. The data were produced by immunoSEQ multiplex PCR, yet TCRdb's version contains in-frame clones alone and is incomplete. The table has approximately 73,000 clones, about 91% seen once. The CDR3 has 16 amino acids. The V and J ends lost 4 bases and 2 bases, in that order; junction bases with no gene match: 7. CDR1 and CDR2 from the germline V gene are PRHDT and FYEKMQ (reference sequence). The receptor was derived from an elderly man with acute or convalescent COVID-19. This sequence joins TRBV13 and TRBJ2-5; 10 positions match TRBD2. What was sequenced was peripheral blood. The chain's CDR3 is CASSSAGSGGQETQYF. In nucleotides, the CDR3 is TGTGCCAGCAGCTCAGCAGGTAGCGGGGGGCAAGAGACCCAGTACTTC. The full variable domain, completed using reference TRBV13 and TRBJ2-5, is AAGVIQSPRHLIKEKRETATLKCYPIPRHDTVYWYQQGPGQDPQFLISFYEKMQSDKGSIPDRFSAQQFSDYHSELNMSSLELGDSALYFCASSSAGSGGQETQYFGPGTRLLVL.